A selection of T cell receptor beta chains follows, all from one sample in a study of neurological immune-mediated disorders. TCRdb independently ran MiXCR on the 5' RACE reads; one entry per CDR3 protein. Here the sample spans tens of thousands of distinct CDR3 sequences, nearly 25% being singletons. The specimen was PBMCs. These receptors were collected from a man aged 60 to 75 with HTLV-1-associated myelopathy (HAM/TSP). Each CDR3 is given with its conserved first and last residue. The order of the fields is V gene, J gene, CDR3 protein.

v_gene: TRBV20-1
j_gene: TRBJ2-5
CDR3aa: CSAIQETQYF

v_gene: TRBV4-2
j_gene: TRBJ2-1
CDR3aa: CASSQDGGTSYNEQFF

v_gene: TRBV7-9
j_gene: TRBJ2-1
CDR3aa: CASSSYSESYSYNEQFF

v_gene: TRBV5-5
j_gene: TRBJ2-1
CDR3aa: CASSWVTRDYNEQFF

v_gene: TRBV19
j_gene: TRBJ2-3
CDR3aa: CVSSTQGISTQYF

v_gene: TRBV7-9
j_gene: TRBJ1-1
CDR3aa: CASSPYRLNTEAFF

v_gene: TRBV6-4
j_gene: TRBJ2-1
CDR3aa: CASSPLSGQGLSEQFF

v_gene: TRBV29-1
j_gene: TRBJ2-3
CDR3aa: CSVDAGGTDTQYF

v_gene: TRBV5-1
j_gene: TRBJ2-5
CDR3aa: CASSSAQRETQYF

v_gene: TRBV28
j_gene: TRBJ2-1
CDR3aa: CASSQPGRFNHEQFF

v_gene: TRBV3-1
j_gene: TRBJ1-6
CDR3aa: CASSLTVNSPLHF

v_gene: TRBV10-3
j_gene: TRBJ2-3
CDR3aa: CAISPGLSQSTDTQYF

v_gene: TRBV5-1
j_gene: TRBJ2-1
CDR3aa: CASSHTSGSSYEQFF

v_gene: TRBV4-1
j_gene: TRBJ1-1
CDR3aa: CASSQSFRGNTEAFF

v_gene: TRBV7-9
j_gene: TRBJ2-3
CDR3aa: CASIPKNTQYF

v_gene: TRBV5-1
j_gene: TRBJ2-3
CDR3aa: CASTLLAGATDTQYF

v_gene: TRBV20-1
j_gene: TRBJ2-7
CDR3aa: CSVGTSGSLPEQYF

v_gene: TRBV7-9
j_gene: TRBJ2-5
CDR3aa: CASSLGTSQETQYF

v_gene: TRBV29-1
j_gene: TRBJ2-7
CDR3aa: CSVEGSGGPYAQYF

v_gene: TRBV5-1
j_gene: TRBJ1-3
CDR3aa: CASRSEAYNSGNTIYF

v_gene: TRBV12-3/TRBV12-4
j_gene: TRBJ2-3
CDR3aa: CASSFGVPDTQYF

v_gene: TRBV29-1
j_gene: TRBJ1-6
CDR3aa: CSIRQDLNSPLHF

v_gene: TRBV27
j_gene: TRBJ2-5
CDR3aa: CATLIETQYF

v_gene: TRBV5-1
j_gene: TRBJ2-3
CDR3aa: CASSHDVDTQYF

v_gene: TRBV5-1
j_gene: TRBJ2-1
CDR3aa: CASSRTPVAGGSYNEQFF

v_gene: TRBV5-1
j_gene: TRBJ2-5
CDR3aa: CASSLGRRETETQYF

v_gene: TRBV12-3/TRBV12-4
j_gene: TRBJ2-5
CDR3aa: CASSLDGQENF

v_gene: TRBV4-1
j_gene: TRBJ2-1
CDR3aa: CASSRDSGSSRRGSYNEQFF

v_gene: TRBV5-1
j_gene: TRBJ2-3
CDR3aa: CASKDGMDVRTDTQYF

v_gene: TRBV24-1
j_gene: TRBJ2-3
CDR3aa: CATSRRGTTDTQYF

v_gene: TRBV7-8
j_gene: TRBJ2-1
CDR3aa: CASSLGAAGDEQFF

v_gene: TRBV5-1
j_gene: TRBJ2-5
CDR3aa: CASSPGSTSAEETQYF